Shown below are 12 T cell receptor beta chains from a single sample sequenced in a study of T cell repertoires in cytomegalovirus infection. These TCRs are of unknown antigen specificity. Each CDR3 protein gets one entry after TCRdb re-called the reads with MiXCR. The data hold roughly 500,000 distinct CDR3 sequences, with around 30% observed a single time. Sequencing used cultured PBMCs, obtained from culture after CMV antigen stimulation. The source of these receptors is a human donor in good health (CMV status not recorded). Some clones in this sample may be carry-over from other donors' samples.

This clonotype was counted a single time. J is TRBJ2-5 and V is TRBV27; tentative D call: TRBD1 (6 bases). V was clipped by 5 bases and J by 5 bases, with 12 bases between them. Per germline, CDR1 MNHEY and CDR2 SMNVEV (reference sequence). This CDR3 is built from 13 residues. The CDR3 region is CASSHRDRETQYF. In DNA form, the CDR3 reads TGTGCCAGCAGTCACAGGGATCGGGAGACCCAGTACTTC.

The sample holds a few counts of this clonotype. This chain connects TRBV19 to TRBJ1-2, with D unclear. Germline lookup yields CDR1 LNHDA and CDR2 SQIVND (reference sequence). The CDR3 extends over 15 amino acids. Between the trimmed V and J ends, which lost 6 bases and 2 bases, there was a span of 16 bases. For the CDR3, the DNA is TGTGCCAGTAGCCCGGACGGAAATTTCAACTATGGCTACACCTTC. It codes for CASSPDGNFNYGYTF. The variable domain in full, completed from reference TRBV19 and TRBJ1-2, reads DGGITQSPKYLFRKEGQNVTLSCEQNLNHDAMYWYRQDPGQGLRLIYYSQIVNDFQKGDIAEGYSVSREKKESFPLTVTSAQKNPTAFYLCASSPDGNFNYGYTFGSGTRLTVV.

The chain carries TRBV20-1 and TRBJ1-5, with TRBD1 as a possible D gene (5 bases). This CDR3 has 15 residues. In germline, CDR1 is DFQATT, CDR2 SNEGSKA (reference sequence). V gave up 6 bases and J gave up 1 base, with 16 bases separating them. The CDR3 here is CSANRDAGSNQPQHF. In nucleotides, the CDR3 is TGCAGTGCGAACCGGGACGCCGGGAGCAATCAGCCCCAGCATTTT.

This chain joins TRBV12-3 or TRBV12-4 and TRBJ2-5, with TRBD1 identical over 7 bases. CDR3 length: 14 residues. The trim removed 6 bases at V and 1 base at J, leaving 5 bases unmatched. CDR3 sequence: CASSNDRAQETQYF. In nucleotides, the CDR3 is TGTGCCAGCAGCAACGACAGGGCCCAAGAGACCCAGTACTTC.

The chain employs TRBV28 and TRBJ2-7, with 13 bases aligning to TRBD2. V shed 6 bases, J shed 2 bases, and the junction held 4 bases outside the gene matches. The CDR3 runs to 15 residues. CDR1 MDHEN and CDR2 SYDVKM come from the germline V gene. This CDR3 reads CASRGLAGRAYEQYF. The CDR3 region has the DNA TGTGCCAGCAGGGGACTAGCGGGACGAGCCTACGAGCAGTACTTC.

The chain links TRBV19 to TRBJ1-1, with D unresolved. The V gene lost 3 bases and the J gene lost 0 bases, with 5 bases spanning the gap. CDR3 length: 13 residues. The germline V gene encodes CDR1 LNHDA and CDR2 SQIVND (reference sequence). The CDR3 DNA sequence: TGTGCCAGTAGTATCCTTTTGAACACTGAAGCTTTCTTT. This gives the protein CASSILLNTEAFF.

The rearrangement uses TRBV5-6 and TRBJ2-7, with D unclear. Germline CDR1 reads SGHDT; CDR2 reads YYEEEE. The CDR3 totals 12 residues. Trimming stripped 0 bases from V and 5 bases from J, with 6 bases between. The CDR3 DNA is TGTGCCAGCAGCTTGGTGGCCGACGAGCAGTACTTC. Protein: CASSLVADEQYF.

This clonotype has a count of ten or more. The V and J genes are TRBV7-2 and TRBJ1-1; D may be TRBD1 (5 bases). From germline, CDR1 is SGHTA and CDR2 FQGNSA. V lost 6 bases, J lost 6 bases, and 20 bases lay in between. The CDR3 length is 15 residues. The CDR3 reads CASRTPRQGGSEAFF. The CDR3 DNA follows: TGTGCCAGCAGGACGCCCAGGCAGGGTGGGTCTGAAGCTTTCTTT.

This clonotype was found a few times. V is TRBV7-8 and J is TRBJ2-5; 7 bases agree with TRBD1. CDR1 and CDR2 (germline): SGHVS, FQNEAQ. V lost 5 bases and J lost 5; bases outside the gene matches: 5. This CDR3 comprises 13 residues. The CDR3 DNA sequence: TGTGCCAGCAGCAACGACAGGGTCGAGACCCAGTACTTC. Amino acid sequence: CASSNDRVETQYF.

This chain joins TRBV27 and TRBJ2-1; D uncertain. CDR1 and CDR2 from the germline V gene are MNHEY and SMNVEV (reference sequence). This CDR3 is 14 amino acids long. Trimming stripped 4 bases from V and 1 base from J, with 8 bases between. In DNA form, the CDR3 reads TGTGCCAGCAGTTGGCGGCGATCCTACAATGAGCAGTTCTTC. The encoded protein is CASSWRRSYNEQFF.

The J gene is TRBJ2-5, the V gene TRBV7-6, with D uncertain. The CDR3 is 13 residues long. With 4 bases removed from V and 1 base from J, the gap between germline ends came to 7 bases. From germline, CDR1 is SGHVS and CDR2 FNYEAQ. The CDR3 is CASSSRLQETQYF. The CDR3 bases are TGTGCCAGCAGCTCCCGCCTCCAAGAGACCCAGTACTTC.

V is TRBV7-9 and J is TRBJ2-3; tentatively, D is TRBD1 (5 bases). The CDR3 covers 15 residues. The ends were cut back, 6 bases at V and 3 bases at J, with 16 bases in the middle. Germline values: CDR1 SEHNR, CDR2 FQNEAQ (reference sequence). Here the CDR3 DNA reads TGTGCCAGCAGGCCTTTTAGGGGCAGTACAGATACGCAGTATTTT. It encodes CASRPFRGSTDTQYF.